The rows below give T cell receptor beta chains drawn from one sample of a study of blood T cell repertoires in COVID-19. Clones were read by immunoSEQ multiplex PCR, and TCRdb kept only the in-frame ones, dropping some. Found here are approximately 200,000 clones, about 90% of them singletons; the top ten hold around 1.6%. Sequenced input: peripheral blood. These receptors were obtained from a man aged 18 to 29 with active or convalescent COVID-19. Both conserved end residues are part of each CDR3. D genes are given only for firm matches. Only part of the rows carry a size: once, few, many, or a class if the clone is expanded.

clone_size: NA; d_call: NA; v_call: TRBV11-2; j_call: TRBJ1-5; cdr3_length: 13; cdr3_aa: CASSLGRGQPQHF; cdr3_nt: TGTGCCAGCAGCTTAGGCAGGGGACAGCCCCAGCATTTT
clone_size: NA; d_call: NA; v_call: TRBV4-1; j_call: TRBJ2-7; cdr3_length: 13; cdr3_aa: CASSQVYGVEQYF; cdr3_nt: TGCGCCAGCAGCCAAGTATACGGAGTCGAGCAGTACTTC
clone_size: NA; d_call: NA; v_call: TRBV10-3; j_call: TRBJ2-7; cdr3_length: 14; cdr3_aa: CAISDWGDSYEQYF; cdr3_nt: TGTGCCATCAGTGACTGGGGGGACTCCTACGAGCAGTACTTC
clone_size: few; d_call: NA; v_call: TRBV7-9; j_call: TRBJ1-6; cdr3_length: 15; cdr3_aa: CASSLGDSFNSPLHF; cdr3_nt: TGTGCCAGCAGCCTCGGAGACAGTTTTAATTCACCCCTCCACTTT
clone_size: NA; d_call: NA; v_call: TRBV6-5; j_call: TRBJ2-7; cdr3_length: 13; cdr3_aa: CASSRRGTYEQYF; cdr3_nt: TGTGCCAGCAGCCGCAGGGGCACCTACGAGCAGTACTTC
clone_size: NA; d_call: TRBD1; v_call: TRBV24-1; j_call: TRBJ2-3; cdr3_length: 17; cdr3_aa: CATSGGQGSGGTDTQYF; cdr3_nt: TGTGCCACCAGTGGGGGACAGGGTTCAGGGGGCACAGATACGCAGTATTTT
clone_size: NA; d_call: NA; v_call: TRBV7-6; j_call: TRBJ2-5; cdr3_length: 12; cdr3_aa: CASSLEQETQYF; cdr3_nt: TGTGCCAGCAGCTTGGAGCAAGAGACCCAGTACTTC
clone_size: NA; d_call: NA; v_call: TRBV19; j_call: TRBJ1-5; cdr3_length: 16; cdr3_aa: CASSIDRVDSNQPQHF; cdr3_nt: TGTGCCAGTAGTATAGACAGGGTCGATAGCAATCAGCCCCAGCATTTT
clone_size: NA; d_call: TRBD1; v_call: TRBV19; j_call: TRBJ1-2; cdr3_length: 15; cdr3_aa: CASSSPGGSNYGYTF; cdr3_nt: TGTGCCAGTAGTTCTCCAGGGGGTTCTAACTATGGCTACACCTTC
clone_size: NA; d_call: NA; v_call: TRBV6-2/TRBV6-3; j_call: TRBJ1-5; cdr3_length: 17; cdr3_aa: CASSPAGGGVSNQPQHF; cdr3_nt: TGTGCCAGCAGCCCAGCCGGAGGGGGGGTGAGCAATCAGCCCCAGCATTTT
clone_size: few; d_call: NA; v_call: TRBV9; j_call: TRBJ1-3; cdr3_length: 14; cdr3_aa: CASSVGAVGNTIYF; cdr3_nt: TGTGCCAGCAGCGTAGGGGCAGTTGGAAACACCATATATTTT
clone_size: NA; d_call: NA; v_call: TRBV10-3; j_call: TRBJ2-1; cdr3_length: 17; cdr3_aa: CAISEFSRETPRNEQFF; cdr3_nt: TGTGCCATCAGTGAGTTCAGTCGGGAAACCCCCCGCAATGAGCAGTTCTTC
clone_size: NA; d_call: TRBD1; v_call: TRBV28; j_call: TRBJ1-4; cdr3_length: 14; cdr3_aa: CVTGQGGTNEKLFF; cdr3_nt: TGTGTTACGGGACAGGGAGGCACTAATGAAAAACTGTTTTTT
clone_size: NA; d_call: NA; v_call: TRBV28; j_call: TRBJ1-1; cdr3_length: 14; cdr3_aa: CASSLYRRNTEAFF; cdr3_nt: TGTGCCAGCAGTCTCTACAGGAGGAACACTGAAGCTTTCTTT
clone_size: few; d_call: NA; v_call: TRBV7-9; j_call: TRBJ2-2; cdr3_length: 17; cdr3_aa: CAIDSESGPWNTGELFF; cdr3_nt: TGTGCCATTGACAGTGAAAGCGGGCCGTGGAACACCGGGGAGCTGTTTTTT
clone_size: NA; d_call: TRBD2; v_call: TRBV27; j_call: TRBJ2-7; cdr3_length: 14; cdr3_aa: CASSQGGSSYEQYF; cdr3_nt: TGTGCCAGCAGCCAAGGCGGGAGCTCCTACGAGCAGTACTTC
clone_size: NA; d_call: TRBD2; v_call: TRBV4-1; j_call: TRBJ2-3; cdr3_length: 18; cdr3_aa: CASSPVLAGGWTTDTQYF; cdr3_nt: TGCGCCAGCAGCCCCGTACTAGCGGGAGGGTGGACCACAGATACGCAGTATTTT
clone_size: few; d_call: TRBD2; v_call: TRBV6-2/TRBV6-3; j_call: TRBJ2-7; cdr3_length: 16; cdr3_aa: CASSYKAGAPSYEQYF; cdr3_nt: TGTGCCAGCAGTTACAAGGCGGGAGCTCCATCCTACGAGCAGTACTTC
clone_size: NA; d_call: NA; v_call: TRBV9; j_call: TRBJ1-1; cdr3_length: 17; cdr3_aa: CASSVGWGSSGNTEAFF; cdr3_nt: TGTGCCAGCAGCGTAGGGTGGGGCAGTTCAGGGAACACTGAAGCTTTCTTT
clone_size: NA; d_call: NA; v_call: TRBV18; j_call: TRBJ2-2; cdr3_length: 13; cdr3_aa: CASSPLYTGELFF; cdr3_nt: TGTGCCAGCTCACCTTTATACACCGGGGAGCTGTTTTTT
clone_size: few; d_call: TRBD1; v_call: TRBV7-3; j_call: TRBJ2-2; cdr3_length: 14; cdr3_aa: CASSLTGVTGELFF; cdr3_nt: TGTGCCAGCAGCTTGACAGGGGTCACCGGGGAGCTGTTTTTT
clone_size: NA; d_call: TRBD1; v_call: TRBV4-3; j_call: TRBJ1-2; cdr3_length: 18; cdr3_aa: CASSQEGTGGAVRNGYTF; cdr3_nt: TGCGCCAGCAGCCAAGAGGGGACAGGGGGCGCGGTAAGGAATGGCTACACCTTC
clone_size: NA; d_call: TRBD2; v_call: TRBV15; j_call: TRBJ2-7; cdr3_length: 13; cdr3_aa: CATREGLAGEQYF; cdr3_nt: TGTGCCACCAGAGAGGGACTAGCTGGCGAGCAGTACTTC
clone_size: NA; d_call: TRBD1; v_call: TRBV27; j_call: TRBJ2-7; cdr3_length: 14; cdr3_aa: CASSRADRTYEQYF; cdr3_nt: TGTGCCAGCAGTCGAGCGGACAGGACCTACGAGCAGTACTTC
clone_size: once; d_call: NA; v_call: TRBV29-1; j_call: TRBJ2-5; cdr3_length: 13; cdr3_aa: CSARPSGLETQYF; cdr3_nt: TGCAGCGCCCGCCCTAGTGGATTGGAGACCCAGTACTTC
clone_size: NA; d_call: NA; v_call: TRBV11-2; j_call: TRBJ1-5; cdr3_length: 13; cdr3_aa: CASSQQGNQPQHF; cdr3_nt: TGTGCCAGCAGCCAACAGGGAAATCAGCCCCAGCATTTT
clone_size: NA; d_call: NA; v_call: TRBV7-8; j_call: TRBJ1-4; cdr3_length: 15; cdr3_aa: CASSLSGGANEKLFF; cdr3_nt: TGTGCCAGCAGCTTGTCGGGGGGCGCTAATGAAAAACTGTTTTTT
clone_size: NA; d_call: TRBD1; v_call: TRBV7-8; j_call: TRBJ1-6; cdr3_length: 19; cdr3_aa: CASTSLGQGAGTYNSPLHF; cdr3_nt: TGTGCCAGCACCTCCCTGGGACAGGGGGCTGGGACCTATAATTCACCCCTCCACTTT
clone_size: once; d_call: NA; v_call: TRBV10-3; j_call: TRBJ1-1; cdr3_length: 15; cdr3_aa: CATAGGLLEDTEAFF; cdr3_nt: TGTGCCACCGCCGGGGGGCTGTTGGAGGACACTGAAGCTTTCTTT
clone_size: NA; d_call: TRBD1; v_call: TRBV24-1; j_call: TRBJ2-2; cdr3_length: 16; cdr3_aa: CATSDPGQGASGELFF; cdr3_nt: TGTGCCACCAGTGACCCGGGACAGGGGGCTTCCGGGGAGCTGTTTTTT
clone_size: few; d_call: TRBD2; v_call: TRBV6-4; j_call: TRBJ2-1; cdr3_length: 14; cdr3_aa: CASSEASGSNEQFF; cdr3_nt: TGTGCCAGCAGTGAGGCTAGCGGGAGTAATGAGCAGTTCTTC
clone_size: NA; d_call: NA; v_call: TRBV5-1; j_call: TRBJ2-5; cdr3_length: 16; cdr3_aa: CASSRIDGLYQETQYF; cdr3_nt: TGCGCCAGCAGCCGGATAGACGGACTGTACCAAGAGACCCAGTACTTC
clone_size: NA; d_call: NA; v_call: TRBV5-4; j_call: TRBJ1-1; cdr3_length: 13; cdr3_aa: CASSPWGVGEAFF; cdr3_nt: TGTGCCAGCAGCCCCTGGGGGGTAGGAGAAGCTTTCTTT
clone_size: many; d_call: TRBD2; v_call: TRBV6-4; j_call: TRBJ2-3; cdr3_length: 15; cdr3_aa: CASSEAGGATDTQYF; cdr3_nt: TGTGCCAGCAGCGAGGCGGGAGGGGCCACAGATACGCAGTATTTT
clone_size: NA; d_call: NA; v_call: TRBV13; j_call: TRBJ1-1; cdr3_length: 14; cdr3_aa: CASSPATRFTEAFF; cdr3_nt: TGTGCCAGCAGCCCTGCCACACGCTTTACTGAAGCTTTCTTT
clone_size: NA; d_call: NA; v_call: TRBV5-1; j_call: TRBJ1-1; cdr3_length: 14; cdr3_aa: CASSFLNRATEAFF; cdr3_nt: TGCGCCAGCAGCTTTTTAAACAGGGCAACTGAAGCTTTCTTT
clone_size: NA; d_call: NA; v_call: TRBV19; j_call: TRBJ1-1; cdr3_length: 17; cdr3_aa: CASSIDFRGRENTEAFF; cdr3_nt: TGTGCCAGTAGTATAGATTTCAGGGGCCGGGAGAACACTGAAGCTTTCTTT
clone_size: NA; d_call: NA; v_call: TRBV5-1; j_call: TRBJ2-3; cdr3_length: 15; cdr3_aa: CASSLAGKGTDTQYF; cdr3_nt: TGCGCCAGCAGCTTGGCAGGGAAGGGCACAGATACGCAGTATTTT
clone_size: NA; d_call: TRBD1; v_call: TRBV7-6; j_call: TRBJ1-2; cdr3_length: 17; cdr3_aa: CASSLAGGTGSYYGYTF; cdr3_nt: TGTGCCAGCAGCTTAGCCGGAGGGACAGGGAGTTACTATGGCTACACCTTC
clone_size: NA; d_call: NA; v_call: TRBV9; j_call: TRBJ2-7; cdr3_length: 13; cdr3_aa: CASSGVGTYEQYF; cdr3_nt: TGTGCCAGCAGCGGGGTCGGGACCTACGAGCAGTACTTC
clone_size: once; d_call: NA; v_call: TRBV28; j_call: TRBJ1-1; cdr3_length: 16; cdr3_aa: CASSPMLRGLNTEAFF; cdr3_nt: TGTGCCAGCAGTCCAATGTTACGCGGACTTAACACTGAAGCTTTCTTT
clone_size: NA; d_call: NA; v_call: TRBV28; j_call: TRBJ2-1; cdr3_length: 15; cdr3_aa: CASNSGGEPYNEQFF; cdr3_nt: TGTGCCAGCAACTCAGGCGGGGAACCCTACAATGAGCAGTTCTTC
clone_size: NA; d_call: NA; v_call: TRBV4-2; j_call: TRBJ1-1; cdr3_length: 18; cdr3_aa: CASSQWDTGKAANTEAFF; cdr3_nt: TGTGCCAGCAGCCAGTGGGACACAGGGAAGGCGGCGAACACTGAAGCTTTCTTT
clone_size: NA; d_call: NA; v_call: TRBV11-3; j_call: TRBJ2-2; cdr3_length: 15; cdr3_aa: CASSPTTGTTGELFF; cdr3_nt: TGTGCCAGCAGCCCAACTACAGGGACCACCGGGGAGCTGTTTTTT
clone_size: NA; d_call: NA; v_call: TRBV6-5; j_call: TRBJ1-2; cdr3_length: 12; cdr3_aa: CASIDGLWGYTF; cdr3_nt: TGTGCCAGCATAGATGGGCTTTGGGGCTACACCTTC
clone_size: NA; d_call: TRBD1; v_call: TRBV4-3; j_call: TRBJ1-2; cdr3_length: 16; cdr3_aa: CASSQAGTGGSYGYTF; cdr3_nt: TGCGCCAGCAGCCAAGCGGGTACAGGGGGGTCGTATGGCTACACCTTC
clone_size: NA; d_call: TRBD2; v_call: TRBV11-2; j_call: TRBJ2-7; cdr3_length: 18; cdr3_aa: CASSPGSSSGREEDEQYF; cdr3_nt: TGTGCCAGCAGCCCTGGATCGTCCAGCGGGAGGGAAGAGGACGAGCAGTACTTC
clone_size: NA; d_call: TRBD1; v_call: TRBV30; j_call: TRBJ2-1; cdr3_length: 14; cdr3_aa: CAWRGKTGFNEQFF; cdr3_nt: TGTGCCTGGAGGGGAAAGACAGGGTTCAATGAGCAGTTCTTC
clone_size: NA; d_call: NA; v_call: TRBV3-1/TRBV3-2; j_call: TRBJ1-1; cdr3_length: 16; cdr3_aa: CASSQDFRAWGTEAFF; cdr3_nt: TGTGCCAGCAGCCAAGATTTCAGGGCGTGGGGCACTGAAGCTTTCTTT
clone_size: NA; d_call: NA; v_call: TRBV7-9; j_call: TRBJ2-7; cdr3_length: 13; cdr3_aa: CASSLGWEFEQYF; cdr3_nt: TGTGCCAGCAGCTTGGGTTGGGAGTTCGAGCAGTACTTC
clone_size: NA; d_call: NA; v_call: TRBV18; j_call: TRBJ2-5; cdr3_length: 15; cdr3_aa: CASSPIERTQETQYF; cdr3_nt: TGTGCCAGCTCACCAATTGAGCGGACCCAAGAGACCCAGTACTTC
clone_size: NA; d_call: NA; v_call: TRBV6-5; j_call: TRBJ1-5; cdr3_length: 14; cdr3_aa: CASSQQGGNQPQHF; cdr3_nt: TGTGCCAGCAGCCAACAGGGAGGCAATCAGCCCCAGCATTTT
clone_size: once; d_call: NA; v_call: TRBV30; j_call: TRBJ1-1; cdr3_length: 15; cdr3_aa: CAWSGQGTLNTEAFF; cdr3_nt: TGTGCCTGGAGCGGGCAGGGGACCCTGAACACTGAAGCTTTCTTT
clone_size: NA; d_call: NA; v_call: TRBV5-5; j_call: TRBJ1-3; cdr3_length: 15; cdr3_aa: CASSFDGGSGNTIYF; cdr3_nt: TGTGCCAGCAGCTTCGACGGGGGCTCTGGAAACACCATATATTTT
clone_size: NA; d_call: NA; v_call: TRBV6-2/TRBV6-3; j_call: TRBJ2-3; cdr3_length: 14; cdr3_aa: CASSISRGPDTQYF; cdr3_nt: TGTGCCAGCAGTATCAGCAGGGGACCAGATACGCAGTATTTT